These 20 T cell receptor beta chains were all obtained from the same sample, sequenced in a study of T cells in Graves' hyperthyroidism and ophthalmopathy. Researchers amplified the TCR beta CDR3 regions from RNA transcripts. With the HTBI primer set, the TCR CDR3 went through a first round of RT-PCR. TCRdb itself ran the multiplex PCR reads through MiXCR, one entry per CDR3 protein. In the table there are fewer than 650,000 distinct CDR3 sequences, approximately 15% of which are singletons. Sequenced material: blood. Receptors were obtained from a woman between 25 and 40 years old with Graves' hyperthyroidism that later progressed to Graves' ophthalmopathy.

Concerning this clonotype: One end of the junction is discordant with germline, which a read error may explain. This chain joins TRBV7-2 and TRBJ1-3; a weak D match, TRBD1 (5 bases). The CDR3 consists of 15 residues. Looked up from germline, CDR1 is SGHTA and CDR2 is FQGNSA. CDR3 bases: TGTGCCAGCAGCTTAAGAAGGGACTCTGGAAGCACCATATATTTT. This translates into CASSLRRDSGSTIYF.

In this sample, this clonotype turned up a few times. The rearrangement joins TRBV3-1 to TRBJ2-2, with unresolved D. This CDR3 has 15 amino acids. Germline V lookup: CDR1 LGHDT, CDR2 YNNKEL (reference sequence). The ends were cut back, 4 bases at V and 7 bases at J, with 16 bases in the middle. The CDR3 DNA reads TGTGCCAGCAGCCCCAGGTTGACCTCGGGCGGGGAGCTGTTTTTT. It translates to CASSPRLTSGGELFF. The full variable domain, rest sourced from reference TRBV3-1 and TRBJ2-2, is DTAVSQTPKYLVTQMGNDKSIKCEQNLGHDTMYWYKQDSKKFLKIMFSYNNKELIINETVPNRFSPKSPDKAHLNLHINSLELGDSAVYFCASSPRLTSGGELFFGEGSRLTVL.

The chain joins TRBV6-5 to TRBJ2-2; D possibly corresponds to TRBD2 (7 bases). This CDR3 spans 19 amino acids. Trimming took off 3 bases at V and 4 bases at J, with 24 bases between the two ends. Germline lookup yields CDR1 MNHEY and CDR2 SVGAGI. The CDR3 loop is CASSYWAGGLAHSTGELFF. CDR3 nucleotide sequence: TGTGCCAGCAGTTATTGGGCCGGGGGGCTAGCGCATTCCACCGGGGAGCTGTTTTTT.

In its sample, this clonotype was seen many times. This chain uses TRBV2 with TRBJ1-5; 8 bases map to TRBD1. CDR1 is SNHLY, CDR2 FYNNEI, per germline. V trimming: 7 bases; J trimming: 3 bases; junction bases outside the gene matches: 8. This CDR3 contains 15 residues. The CDR3 nucleotides read TGTGCCAGCAACCGACAGGGGAATCACAATCAGCCCCAGCATTTT. It is translated as CASNRQGNHNQPQHF.

The table lists this clonotype with many counts. This rearrangement joins TRBV27 to TRBJ2-3; D is uncertain. This CDR3 comprises 13 residues. Trimming shortened V by 8 bases and J by 2 bases, and 11 bases separated the two germline ends. Looked up from germline, CDR1 is MNHEY and CDR2 is SMNVEV (reference sequence). The CDR3 nucleotides read TGTGCCAGCGCAGTTTTTCCCACAGATACGCAGTATTTT. Protein product: CASAVFPTDTQYF.

This clonotype was seen many times. The rearrangement links TRBV2 to TRBJ2-3; weak D call: TRBD2 (6 bases). V lost 8 bases to trimming and J lost 3 bases, with 15 bases between them. The CDR3 has 14 amino acids. Per germline, CDR1 SNHLY and CDR2 FYNNEI. DNA of the CDR3: TGTGCCAGCCCCGGCGGGGCCGCGACAGATACGCAGTATTTT. This gives the protein CASPGGAATDTQYF.

This clonotype was counted between two and nine times. A single base separates this from a much larger clone, so it may be a read error. The chain uses TRBV20-1 and TRBJ1-1, with D unresolved. Germline-derived CDR1 and CDR2 are DFQATT and SNEGSKA (reference sequence). This CDR3 is built from 11 residues. Trimming took off 5 bases at V and 3 bases at J, with 7 bases between the two ends. The CDR3 coding sequence is TGCAGTGCTTCCCAGGACACTGAAGCTTTCTTT. Translated: CSASQDTEAFF.

This clonotype was seen at least ten times. The CDR3 nucleotides read TGTGCCAGCAGTGAGGCAGGACACAACTATGGCTACACCTTC. It codes for CASSEAGHNYGYTF. The chain combines TRBV2 with TRBJ1-2; TRBD1 might be the D (5 bases). The CDR3 sequence is 14 residues long. The V gene's germline CDR1 is SNHLY and CDR2 FYNNEI. Deletions cut 3 bases from V and 2 bases from J, with 10 bases between.

This clonotype occurred many times. In DNA, the CDR3 is TGTGCCAGCAGTTGGACTAGCGGGAGGTTTGATACGCAGTATTTT. Encoded protein: CASSWTSGRFDTQYF. The rearrangement uses TRBV28 and TRBJ2-3, with 14 bases aligning to TRBD2. Per germline, CDR1 MDHEN and CDR2 SYDVKM. V trimming: 4 bases; J trimming: 6 bases; junction bases outside the gene matches: 3. The CDR3 extends over 15 amino acids.

CDR3: CASSLQGQGNDEQYF. DNA for the CDR3: TGTGCCAGCAGCTTACAGGGACAGGGTAATGACGAGCAGTACTTC. The rearrangement joins TRBV5-6 to TRBJ2-7; 9 bases map to TRBD1. Germline assignment: CDR1 SGHDT and CDR2 YYEEEE. The CDR3 is 15 amino acids. Trimming removed 2 bases from V and 5 bases from J; junction bases left unmatched: 8.

The sample holds a few counts of this clonotype. The rearrangement links TRBV6-2 or TRBV6-3 to TRBJ1-1, with a possible D match to TRBD1 (5 bases). The CDR3 sequence is 16 residues long. With 7 bases removed from V and 4 bases from J, the gap between germline ends came to 22 bases. Per the germline V gene, CDR1 is MNHEY and CDR2 is SVGEGT. This CDR3 is CASTFRVGAASTEAFF. DNA for the CDR3: TGTGCCAGCACCTTTAGAGTTGGGGCTGCTTCCACTGAAGCTTTCTTT.

This clonotype was recorded many times. The gene calls are TRBV4-1 and TRBJ1-3; TRBD1 is a possible D gene (5 bases). Germline values: CDR1 MGHRA, CDR2 YSYEKL. There are 20 residues in the CDR3. Trimming pared 0 bases from V and 1 base from J, leaving 22 bases between. CDR3 nucleotide sequence: TGCGCCAGCAGCCAAGATAGGAGGGGAAGAACAGGACAATCTGGAAACACCATATATTTT. This translates into CASSQDRRGRTGQSGNTIYF.

This chain connects TRBV5-8 to TRBJ2-2; 7 nucleotides match TRBD2. The germline CDR1 and CDR2 sequences are SGHTS and YDEGEE. Trimming cost V 4 bases and J 3 bases; bases outside gene matches: 6. The length of the CDR3 is 15 residues. The CDR3 DNA follows: TGTGCCAGCAGCCCCCGGGACTACCACACCGGGGAGCTGTTTTTT. Its translation: CASSPRDYHTGELFF.

This clonotype was observed at least ten times. This chain joins TRBV12-3 or TRBV12-4 and TRBJ2-4; either TRBD1 or TRBD2 may supply D (6 bases each). The V gene lost 6 bases and the J gene lost 0 bases, with 24 bases spanning the gap. The CDR3 extends over 19 amino acids. The CDR3 reads CASSRETNTGRIAKNIQYF. CDR3 DNA: TGTGCCAGCAGCCGCGAAACCAACACAGGGAGGATAGCCAAAAACATTCAGTACTTC.

This clonotype showed up many times. This chain connects TRBV29-1 to TRBJ2-1, with TRBD1 as a possible D gene (6 bases). V was shortened by 3 bases and J by 13 bases, with 10 bases between the two germline ends. Germline CDR1 and CDR2: SQVTM and ANQGSEA. CDR3 length equals 10 residues. This CDR3 is CSVEQGNQFF. For the CDR3, the DNA is TGCAGCGTTGAGCAGGGGAATCAGTTCTTC.

The J gene is TRBJ2-1, the V gene TRBV20-1; 9 bases are a match to TRBD2. The CDR3 has 17 amino acids. V gave up 6 bases and J gave up 1 base; unmatched junction bases: 13. Germline assignment: CDR1 DFQATT and CDR2 SNEGSKA (reference sequence). Here the CDR3 DNA reads TGCAGTGCGGCCGGGACTAGCCAATCAAGGTCCTACAATGAGCAGTTCTTC. Its translation: CSAAGTSQSRSYNEQFF.

The table lists this clonotype with many counts. The chain uses TRBV30 and TRBJ2-5; 10 bases are a match to TRBD1. The trim removed 3 bases at V and 5 bases at J, leaving 12 bases unmatched. Germline loops: CDR1 GTSNPN, CDR2 SVGIG (reference sequence). The CDR3 totals 16 residues. The CDR3 DNA is TGTGCCTGGAGGAACAAAGGGGACAGGGGTGTGGAGACCCAGTACTTC. It codes for CAWRNKGDRGVETQYF.

In its sample, this clonotype was seen a few times. The chain uses TRBV2 and TRBJ1-1; perhaps TRBD1 as D (6 bases). The CDR3 contains 13 residues. V was shortened by 11 bases and J by 0 bases, with 13 bases between the two germline ends. Germline CDR1 reads SNHLY; CDR2 reads FYNNEI. The CDR3, as DNA: TGTGCCGGGGCGGGGGGCTTGAACACTGAAGCTTTCTTT. Encoded protein: CAGAGGLNTEAFF. Full variable domain (remainder filled in from reference TRBV2 and TRBJ1-1): EPEVTQTPSHQVTQMGQEVILRCVPISNHLYFYWYRQILGQKVEFLVSFYNNEISEKSEIFDDQFSVERPDGSNFTLKIRSTKLEDSAMYFCAGAGGLNTEAFFGQGTRLTVV.

Ten or more counts support this clonotype. V is TRBV5-1 and J is TRBJ2-5; 8 bases line up with TRBD2. This CDR3 region has 13 residues. After removal of 5 bases from V and 4 bases from J, the junction contained 4 bases not matched to a gene. The germline CDR1 and CDR2 sequences are SGHRS and YFSETQ. The CDR3 DNA sequence: TGCGCCAGCAGACCTCTAGCGGGAGAGACCCAGTACTTC. Protein product: CASRPLAGETQYF.

This clonotype was observed many times. The chain links TRBV28 to TRBJ1-5; D gene uncertain. The CDR3 runs to 14 residues. V was shortened by 2 bases and J by 0 bases, with 5 bases between the two germline ends. The germline V gene encodes CDR1 MDHEN and CDR2 SYDVKM. The CDR3 DNA is TGTGCCAGCAGTTTAAAGACTAGCAATCAGCCCCAGCATTTT. Its translation is CASSLKTSNQPQHF.